These 20 T cell receptor beta chains were all obtained from the same sample, sequenced in a study of shared clonotypes between healthy human individuals. Naive CD8 cells were CD45RO-negative, positively selected for CCR7, excluding terminally differentiated effector memory CD45RA+ cells. Using immunoSEQ multiplex PCR, the repertoire was profiled, and TCRdb retains in-frame clones only, with some absent. Of 550,000 to 650,000 clones detected, 95% to 97% appear once; the ten largest clones hold approximately 0.12%. Sequenced material: naive CD8+ T cells sorted from blood. The receptors come from a woman aged 25 to 39 in good health.

CDR3 amino acids: CASSIGPSGSETQYF. CDR3 sequence (DNA): TGTGCCAGTAGTATAGGACCTAGCGGGAGCGAGACCCAGTACTTC. The chain recombines TRBV19 with TRBJ2-5, with 10 bases fitting TRBD2. V was clipped by 1 base and J by 5 bases; unmatched bases: 4. Germline CDR1 and CDR2: LNHDA and SQIVND (reference sequence). The CDR3 has 15 residues.

This chain uses TRBV6-5 with TRBJ2-1, with TRBD2 matching over 8 bases. With V trimmed by 4 bases and J by 8 bases, 10 bases remained unmatched. Germline CDR1 is MNHEY and CDR2 is SVGAGI. The CDR3 length is 15 residues. CDR3 sequence: CASSSPAGVGDEQFF. CDR3 nucleotide sequence: TGTGCCAGCAGTTCTCCAGCGGGAGTAGGTGATGAGCAGTTCTTC.

The chain employs TRBV27 and TRBJ1-5, with D perhaps matching TRBD1 (5 bases). V was pared by 8 bases and J by 6 bases, with 20 bases between. The germline CDR1 and CDR2 sequences are MNHEY and SMNVEV (reference sequence). The CDR3 length is 15 residues. CDR3 in amino acids: CASSLIAGGFQPQHF. Here the CDR3 DNA reads TGTGCCAGCTCACTGATTGCGGGGGGATTTCAGCCCCAGCATTTT.

This clone was seen once. The rearrangement links TRBV19 to TRBJ2-5; 8 positions agree with TRBD1. The DNA matches TRBJ2-7 better at its end, which makes the J call doubtful. The CDR3 is made up of 13 amino acids. Germline-derived CDR1 and CDR2 are LNHDA and SQIVND (reference sequence). CDR3 residues: CVTGQGLSYEQYF. In DNA form, the CDR3 reads TGTGTCACAGGACAGGGTCTATCCTACGAGCAGTACTTC.

V gene TRBV11-2 combines with J gene TRBJ1-1, with D perhaps matching TRBD1 (6 bases). V was shortened by 8 bases and J by 3 bases, with 19 bases between the two germline ends. Germline CDR1 is SGHAT and CDR2 is FQNNGV. The CDR3 loop spans 15 amino acids. The CDR3, as DNA: TGTGCCAGCTCCACGACTTGGGGGGCGGACACTGAAGCTTTCTTT. Translating it yields CASSTTWGADTEAFF.

This clone occurred once. The genes are TRBV13 and TRBJ2-7; D possibly corresponds to TRBD2 (6 bases). Per the germline V gene, CDR1 is PRHDT and CDR2 is FYEKMQ (reference sequence). V was shortened by 1 base and J by 2 bases, with 18 bases between the two germline ends. This CDR3 has 17 amino acids. The CDR3 coding sequence is TGTGCCAGCAGCTTAGACCCTACCGGGACTGGTACCTACGAGCAGTACTTC. Translated: CASSLDPTGTGTYEQYF. Based on the CDR3 plus reference TRBV13 and TRBJ2-7, the full variable domain is AAGVIQSPRHLIKEKRETATLKCYPIPRHDTVYWYQQGPGQDPQFLISFYEKMQSDKGSIPDRFSAQQFSDYHSELNMSSLELGDSALYFCASSLDPTGTGTYEQYFGPGTRLTVT.

This sequence joins TRBV27 and TRBJ2-3, with 9 bases identical to TRBD2. In germline, CDR1 is MNHEY, CDR2 SMNVEV (reference sequence). Unmatched junction bases numbered 4, after V lost 4 bases and J lost 2 bases. This CDR3 region has 15 residues. The chain's CDR3 is CASSSLAGFTDTQYF. DNA for the CDR3: TGTGCCAGCAGTTCGCTAGCGGGATTCACAGATACGCAGTATTTT.

The chain carries TRBV2 and TRBJ2-7; a possible D gene is TRBD1 (5 bases). Trimming took 6 bases from V and 0 from J, leaving 18 bases between them. The V gene's germline CDR1 is SNHLY and CDR2 FYNNEI. The CDR3 loop spans 16 amino acids. The CDR3 here is CASRNPPGPSSYEQYF. CDR3 nucleotide sequence: TGTGCCAGCAGGAACCCCCCAGGGCCGAGCTCCTACGAGCAGTACTTC.

V is TRBV6-5 and J is TRBJ2-1; TRBD2 aligns across 7 bases. The CDR3 has 14 residues. Trimming removed 0 bases from V and 9 bases from J; junction bases left unmatched: 5. Germline V gives CDR1 MNHEY, CDR2 SVGAGI. The CDR3 region has the DNA TGTGCCAGCAGTTACTCCGAGGGCGGGGGTGAGCAGTTCTTC. It encodes CASSYSEGGGEQFF.

The chain couples TRBV7-8 to TRBJ1-5, with D possibly being TRBD1 (5 bases). Trimming took 5 bases from V and 6 from J, leaving 17 bases between them. Germline CDR1 is SGHVS and CDR2 is FQNEAQ. The length of the CDR3 is 15 residues. The CDR3 coding sequence is TGTGCCAGCAGCCGGGGGATGGGGGAGAGTCAGCCCCAGCATTTT. This translates into CASSRGMGESQPQHF.

V gene TRBV9 combines with J gene TRBJ1-3; no reliable D call. V lost 3 bases to trimming and J lost 1 base, with 8 bases between them. The CDR3 consists of 14 residues. Germline V gene sequence: CDR1 SGDLS, CDR2 YYNGEE. As DNA, the CDR3 is TGTGCCAGCAGCGAATCCAGTTCTGGAAACACCATATATTTT. Translated: CASSESSSGNTIYF.

As for this clone: Additional DNA sequences in this sample encode the identical CDR3. This chain uses TRBV4-1 with TRBJ2-1; a weak D match, TRBD2 (6 bases). The V end lost 1 base, the J end lost 7 bases, and 8 bases lay between the germline ends. Germline V gene lookup returns CDR1 MGHRA and CDR2 YSYEKL. This CDR3 has 13 amino acids. CDR3 in amino acids: CASSQVGGNEQFF. DNA of the CDR3: TGCGCCAGCAGCCAAGTAGGAGGGAATGAGCAGTTCTTC.

The chain has TRBV11-2 and TRBJ2-7; possibly TRBD1 for D (6 bases). Germline V lookup: CDR1 SGHAT, CDR2 FQNNGV. This CDR3 is built from 14 residues. Trimming took off 3 bases at V and 3 bases at J, with 12 bases between the two ends. The CDR3 spells CASSFSGANYEQYF. CDR3 in DNA: TGTGCCAGCAGCTTCTCAGGGGCTAACTACGAGCAGTACTTC.

This chain links TRBV5-4 with TRBJ1-2, with D perhaps matching TRBD1 (5 bases). Germline V lookup: CDR1 SGHNT, CDR2 YYREEE (reference sequence). The V end was cut by 2 bases, the J end by 8 bases, with 22 bases between. CDR3 size: 16 residues. CDR3 coding DNA: TGTGCCAGCAGCTTAGGGGTCGGTACACCGATAGACGGCTACACCTTC. Protein sequence: CASSLGVGTPIDGYTF.

This clone was observed a single time. The chain is built from TRBV9 and TRBJ2-7; D ambiguous. The CDR3 has 13 residues. Germline lookup yields CDR1 SGDLS and CDR2 YYNGEE. Trimming took 7 bases from V and 0 from J, leaving 11 bases between them. CDR3 coding DNA: TGTGCCAGCGCGCCGGCCAGCTCCTACGAGCAGTACTTC. It yields the protein CASAPASSYEQYF.

The J gene is TRBJ2-1, the V gene TRBV7-9; D not resolved. The germline gives CDR1 SEHNR, CDR2 FQNEAQ (reference sequence). V was clipped by 0 bases and J by 3 bases, with 6 bases between them. The CDR3 is made up of 14 amino acids. CDR3 DNA sequence: TGTGCCAGCAGCTTAGCGGCACACTACAATGAGCAGTTCTTC. Encoded protein: CASSLAAHYNEQFF.

CDR3 region: CASSSSSGPLTYEQYF. CDR3 nucleotide sequence: TGTGCCAGCAGTTCCTCTAGCGGGCCGCTAACCTACGAGCAGTACTTC. The chain uses TRBV27 and TRBJ2-7; TRBD2 agrees at 8 bases. The germline gives CDR1 MNHEY, CDR2 SMNVEV (reference sequence). V was clipped by 4 bases and J by 2 bases; unmatched bases: 10. The CDR3 sequence is 16 residues long.

This chain joins TRBV27 and TRBJ2-3; no reliable D call. V dropped 4 bases and J dropped 6 bases, with 11 bases sitting between them. CDR3 length: 13 amino acids. The germline V gene has CDR1 MNHEY and CDR2 SMNVEV (reference sequence). The CDR3 sequence: CASSSVGGDTQYF. CDR3 bases: TGTGCCAGCAGTTCGGTGGGTGGGGATACGCAGTATTTT.

This sequence joins TRBV6-6 and TRBJ1-5, with 8 bases that match TRBD1. The CDR3 is 15 amino acids. Per the germline V gene, CDR1 is MNHNY and CDR2 is SVGAGI (reference sequence). V trimming: 6 bases; J trimming: 6 bases; junction bases outside the gene matches: 10. CDR3 in amino acids: CASSDRTGWGQPQHF. CDR3 DNA sequence: TGTGCCAGCAGCGACCGGACAGGGTGGGGTCAGCCCCAGCATTTT.

The chain joins TRBV28 to TRBJ1-2; D might be TRBD1 (6 bases). The CDR3 length is 15 residues. Trimming took off 5 bases at V and 2 bases at J, with 15 bases between the two ends. Germline-derived CDR1 and CDR2 are MDHEN and SYDVKM. In DNA form, the CDR3 reads TGTGCCAGCAGTCCCTTCAGGGGATCCAACTATGGCTACACCTTC. It codes for CASSPFRGSNYGYTF.